The rows below give T cell receptor beta chains drawn from one sample of a study of brain T cells in children with intractable seizures. Profiling relied on immunoSEQ multiplex PCR, and the TCRdb table lists in-frame clones only, not all of them. The sample yields around 44,000 clones, 80% to 95% seen once. Sequences were derived from peripheral blood, sampled at surgery. Receptors were obtained from a girl aged 2-15 years with tuberous sclerosis and intractable seizures. The CDR3 runs from the conserved cysteine through the conserved F or W. A D gene is named only where the DNA matches it firmly. Expanded clones get a size class; other rows say once, few or many, or leave the size out.

V gene,D gene,J gene,clone size,CDR3 DNA,CDR3 protein
TRBV27,TRBD1,TRBJ1-1,NA,TGTGCCAGCAGTTACAGGGGGAACACTGAAGCTTTCTTT,CASSYRGNTEAFF
TRBV3-1/TRBV3-2,NA,TRBJ2-2,NA,TGTGCCAGCAGCCAAGGGGTAAGTGGCAGGGGTTTACCCGGGGAGCTGTTTTTT,CASSQGVSGRGLPGELFF
TRBV9,TRBD1,TRBJ1-2,NA,TGTGCCAGCAGTAGGGACAGGACTTCTAACTATGGCTACACCTTC,CASSRDRTSNYGYTF
TRBV9,TRBD2,TRBJ2-1,NA,TGTGCCAGCATACCTGAAGCGGGGGGATGGAATGAGCAGTTCTTC,CASIPEAGGWNEQFF
TRBV5-8,NA,TRBJ1-6,NA,TGTGCCAGCAGCTTGACCGGGACACCCCTCCACTTT,CASSLTGTPLHF
TRBV7-9,TRBD2,TRBJ2-1,NA,TGTGCCAGCAGCTTTGTGCCGGGACTAGCGGGGACAGAGCAGTTCTTC,CASSFVPGLAGTEQFF
TRBV27,NA,TRBJ1-5,NA,TGTGCCAGCAGCCGCGGCCGGAGTTTGCCCCAGCATTTT,CASSRGRSLPQHF
TRBV24-1,TRBD2,TRBJ2-5,NA,TGTGCCACCAGTCGAGCGGGGGGGGATGGAACCCAGTACTTC,CATSRAGGDGTQYF
TRBV7-2,NA,TRBJ2-3,NA,TGTGCCAGCAGCTTCGGGTCCCGGGCCGCACTCACAGATACGCAGTATTTT,CASSFGSRAALTDTQYF
TRBV24-1,NA,TRBJ2-3,NA,TGTGCCACCTCAGACAAAGATACGCAGTATTTT,CATSDKDTQYF
TRBV5-1,NA,TRBJ2-1,NA,TGCGCCAGCAGCTTGGCCAGTGACAGGTACTACAATGAGCAGTTCTTC,CASSLASDRYYNEQFF
TRBV2,TRBD1,TRBJ1-5,NA,TGTGCCAGCGGTGGACAGGGGTCGGTTCAGCCCCAGCATTTT,CASGGQGSVQPQHF
TRBV5-6,NA,TRBJ2-4,NA,TGTGCCAGCAGCTTACAATTCCGGGACAATCCCCACTTC,CASSLQFRDNPHF
TRBV6-5,NA,TRBJ1-2,NA,TGTGCCAGCAGGGGAGTACGTACTGGCTACACCTTC,CASRGVRTGYTF
TRBV30,NA,TRBJ2-1,NA,TGTGCCTGGAGTGTAAATGAGCAGTTCTTC,CAWSVNEQFF
TRBV12-5,NA,TRBJ1-5,NA,TGTGCTAGTGGTTTGGTACCGTCAGGGCAGCCCCAGCATTTT,CASGLVPSGQPQHF
TRBV5-1,NA,TRBJ2-2,once,TGCGCCAGCAGCCCACAGGGTGTTGGCACCGGGGAGCTGTTTTTT,CASSPQGVGTGELFF
TRBV5-1,NA,TRBJ2-5,once,TGCGCCAGCAGCTTGGGTGACACGTCGGAGAGGACCCAGTACTTC,CASSLGDTSERTQYF
TRBV3-1/TRBV3-2,NA,TRBJ1-1,NA,TGTGCCAGCAGCAGTCAAGTGAACACTGAAGCTTTCTTT,CASSSQVNTEAFF
TRBV19,NA,TRBJ1-5,NA,TGTGCGACGGACAGTGATAGCAATCAGCCCCAGCATTTT,CATDSDSNQPQHF
TRBV12-1,NA,TRBJ2-4,NA,TGTGCCAGCAGCACCGGACAGAAAAACATTCAGTACTTC,CASSTGQKNIQYF
TRBV7-6,NA,TRBJ1-3,NA,TGTGCCAGCAGCAATGTCTATTCCAGGGATAAGGGAAACACCATATATTTT,CASSNVYSRDKGNTIYF
TRBV27,NA,TRBJ1-1,NA,TGTGCCAGCAGGGAGGGAGGCGTCACTGAAGCTTTCTTT,CASREGGVTEAFF
TRBV9,TRBD1,TRBJ1-1,NA,TGTGCCAGCAGCGCAGGGGGCGTCACTGAAGCTTTCTTT,CASSAGGVTEAFF
TRBV10-2,NA,TRBJ2-3,NA,TGCGCCAGCTTTGGGGGAACAGATACGCAGTATTTT,CASFGGTDTQYF
TRBV27,NA,TRBJ2-5,once,TGTGCCAGCAGTTTAGGATTGCACGGGGGCCAAGAGACCCAGTACTTC,CASSLGLHGGQETQYF
TRBV27,TRBD1,TRBJ2-3,NA,TGTGCCAGCACCCGCCCACGGACAGGTCCTACCAGCACAGATACGCAGTATTTT,CASTRPRTGPTSTDTQYF
TRBV2,NA,TRBJ1-6,NA,TGTGCCAGTGGGGGGGGGACGCCTAATTCACCCCTCCACTTT,CASGGGTPNSPLHF
TRBV30,NA,TRBJ2-2,NA,TGTGCCTGGAGTGTCCGGGGGGGGGAGCTGTTTTTT,CAWSVRGGELFF
TRBV5-6,NA,TRBJ1-3,NA,TGTGCCACCTCGGCGGTAGGAAACACCATATATTTT,CATSAVGNTIYF
TRBV5-1,TRBD1,TRBJ1-1,NA,TGCGCCAGCAGCTCGGGACAGGGGACGAACACTGAAGCTTTCTTT,CASSSGQGTNTEAFF
TRBV7-3,TRBD1,TRBJ2-1,once,TGTGCCAGCAGCTCGGGACAGGGCCACAATGAGCAGTTCTTC,CASSSGQGHNEQFF
TRBV5-1,NA,TRBJ2-3,NA,TGCGCCAGCAGCTCTGGATTCGGGACTAGCACAGATACGCAGTATTTT,CASSSGFGTSTDTQYF
TRBV7-2,NA,TRBJ2-2,once,TGTGCCAGCAGCTTAGCAGGGAAAGGACGCACCGGGGAGCTGTTTTTT,CASSLAGKGRTGELFF
TRBV19,NA,TRBJ1-3,NA,TGTGCCAGTAGTATGAGGGTGAAAGGGACCTCTGGAAACACCATATATTTT,CASSMRVKGTSGNTIYF
TRBV5-8,NA,TRBJ2-2,NA,TGTGCCAGCAGCTACCCGAACACCGGGGAGCTGTTTTTT,CASSYPNTGELFF
TRBV7-2,TRBD2,TRBJ2-1,NA,TGTGCCAGCAGCTACGGGCTAGCGGGGGAAGAGCAGTTCTTC,CASSYGLAGEEQFF
TRBV4-1,NA,TRBJ2-6,NA,TGCGCCAGCAGCCTCGTACAGTTAGGGGGAGGTTCTGGGGCCAACGTCCTGACTTTC,CASSLVQLGGGSGANVLTF
TRBV10-3,NA,TRBJ1-1,NA,TGTGCCATCAGTTCTAGAGGGGACACTGAAGCTTTCTTT,CAISSRGDTEAFF
TRBV19,NA,TRBJ1-2,NA,TGTGCCAGTAGTATTTATGCAGCTAACTATGGCTACACCTTC,CASSIYAANYGYTF
TRBV2,NA,TRBJ1-4,NA,TGTGCCAGCAGTGGCAATGGGGCCCTAAATGAAAAACTGTTTTTT,CASSGNGALNEKLFF
TRBV11-1,TRBD1,TRBJ1-1,NA,TGTGCCAGCAGCTTTACAGGACAGGACCCTGAAGCTTTCTTT,CASSFTGQDPEAFF
TRBV3-1/TRBV3-2,NA,TRBJ1-1,NA,TGTGCCAGCAGCCAAGATCTCCCTATTCCGAACACTGAAGCTTTCTTT,CASSQDLPIPNTEAFF
TRBV5-6,TRBD1,TRBJ2-2,NA,TGTGCCAGCAGCCCGGGACAGGGGACCGGGGAGCTGTTTTTT,CASSPGQGTGELFF
TRBV6-5,NA,TRBJ1-1,once,TGTGCCAGCAGTTACTTCGACGATTCGGGAGACACTGAAGCTTTCTTT,CASSYFDDSGDTEAFF
TRBV7-9,NA,TRBJ2-3,NA,TGTGCCAGCAGGTCGGGACTCACAGATACGCAGTATTTT,CASRSGLTDTQYF
TRBV29-1,NA,TRBJ1-4,NA,TGCAGCGTTGGGGACTCAACTAATGAAAAACTGTTTTTT,CSVGDSTNEKLFF
TRBV7-8,NA,TRBJ2-3,NA,TGTGCCAGCAGCTTAGACGGGTCTAGCACAGATACGCAGTATTTT,CASSLDGSSTDTQYF
TRBV6-5,NA,TRBJ1-2,NA,TGTGCCAGCAGTTACGAGGGAATCACTGGCTACACCTTC,CASSYEGITGYTF
TRBV24-1,NA,TRBJ2-2,once,TGTGCCACCAGTGATACAGGGTACACCGGGGAGCTGTTTTTT,CATSDTGYTGELFF
TRBV24-1,NA,TRBJ1-1,NA,TGTGCCACCAGTGATGGCGGATACACTGAAGCTTTCTTT,CATSDGGYTEAFF
TRBV7-2,NA,TRBJ1-5,NA,TGTGCCAGCAGCTTAGGGGGTGGAAGAATCAATCAGCCCCAGCATTTT,CASSLGGGRINQPQHF
TRBV24-1,NA,TRBJ1-1,NA,TGTGCCACCAGTGAGTTGGGACTGATGAACACTGAAGCTTTCTTT,CATSELGLMNTEAFF
TRBV5-1,NA,TRBJ1-2,few,TGCGCCAGCAGCTTGGGAGCCCCGACAGGAACAACCTATGGCTACACCTTC,CASSLGAPTGTTYGYTF
TRBV4-1,TRBD2,TRBJ2-3,NA,TGCGCCAGCAGCAATCGGGAGACTAGCGGGGGCGATACGCAGTATTTT,CASSNRETSGGDTQYF
TRBV13,NA,TRBJ1-1,NA,TGTGCCAGCAGCCGAACGGCAGGTGAGGAAGTCCCTGAAGCTTTCTTT,CASSRTAGEEVPEAFF
TRBV11-3,NA,TRBJ1-6,NA,TGTGCCAGCAGCTTAAAGGGATCGGGTAATTCACCCCTCCACTTT,CASSLKGSGNSPLHF
TRBV6-4,NA,TRBJ1-6,NA,TGTGCCAGCAGTGCTAACCGCGGTTCACCCCTCCACTTT,CASSANRGSPLHF
TRBV18,TRBD2,TRBJ2-3,NA,TGTGCCAGCTCACCCGGGACTAGAGGAAGCACAGATACGCAGTATTTT,CASSPGTRGSTDTQYF
TRBV11-2,TRBD1,TRBJ2-2,NA,TGTGCCAGCAGCTCACGTGGACAGGGAATTTACACCGGGGAGCTGTTTTTT,CASSSRGQGIYTGELFF